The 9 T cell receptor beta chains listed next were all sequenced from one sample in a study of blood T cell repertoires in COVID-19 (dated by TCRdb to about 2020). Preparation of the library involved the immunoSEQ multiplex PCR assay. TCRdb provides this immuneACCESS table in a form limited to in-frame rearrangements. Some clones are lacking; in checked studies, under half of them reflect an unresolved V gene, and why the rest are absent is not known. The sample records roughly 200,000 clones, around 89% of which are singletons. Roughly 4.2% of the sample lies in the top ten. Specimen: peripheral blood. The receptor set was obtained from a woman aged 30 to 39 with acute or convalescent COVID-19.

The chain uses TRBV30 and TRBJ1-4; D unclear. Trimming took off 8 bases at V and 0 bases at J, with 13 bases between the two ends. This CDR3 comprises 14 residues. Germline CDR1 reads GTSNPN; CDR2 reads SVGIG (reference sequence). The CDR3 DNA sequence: TGTGCCGCCAGCGCTTTCGCAACTAATGAAAAACTGTTTTTT. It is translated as CAASAFATNEKLFF.

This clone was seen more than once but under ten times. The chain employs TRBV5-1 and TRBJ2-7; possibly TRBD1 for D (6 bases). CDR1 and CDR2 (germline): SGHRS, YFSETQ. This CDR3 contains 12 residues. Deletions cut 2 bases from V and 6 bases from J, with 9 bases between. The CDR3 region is CASSLQGVEQYF. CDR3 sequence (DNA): TGCGCCAGCAGCTTACAGGGAGTCGAGCAGTACTTC.

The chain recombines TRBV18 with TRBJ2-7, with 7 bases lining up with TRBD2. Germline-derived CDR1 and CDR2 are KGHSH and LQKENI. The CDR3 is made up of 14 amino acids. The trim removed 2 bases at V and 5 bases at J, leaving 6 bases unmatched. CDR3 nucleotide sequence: TGTGCCAGCTCACCAGGGACTATACTTAACGAGCAGTACTTC. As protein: CASSPGTILNEQYF.

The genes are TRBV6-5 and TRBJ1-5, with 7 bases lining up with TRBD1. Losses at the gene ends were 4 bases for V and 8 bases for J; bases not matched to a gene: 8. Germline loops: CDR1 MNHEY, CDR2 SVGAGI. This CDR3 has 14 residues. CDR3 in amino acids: CASSFSRGSKPQHF. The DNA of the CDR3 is TGTGCCAGCAGTTTCTCCAGGGGGTCGAAGCCCCAGCATTTT.

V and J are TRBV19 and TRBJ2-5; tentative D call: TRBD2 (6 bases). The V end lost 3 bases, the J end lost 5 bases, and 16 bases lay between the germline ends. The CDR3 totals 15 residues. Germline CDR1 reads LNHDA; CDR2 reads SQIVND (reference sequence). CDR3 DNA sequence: TGTGCCAGTAGTATCGGAGGGGCCGGGACGGAGACCCAGTACTTC. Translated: CASSIGGAGTETQYF.

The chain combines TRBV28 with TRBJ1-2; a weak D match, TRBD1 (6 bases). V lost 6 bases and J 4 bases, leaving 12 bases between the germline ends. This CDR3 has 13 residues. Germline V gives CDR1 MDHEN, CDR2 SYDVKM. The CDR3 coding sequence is TGTGCCAGCAGCCTTCGGGGGGCCTATGGCTACACCTTC. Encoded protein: CASSLRGAYGYTF.

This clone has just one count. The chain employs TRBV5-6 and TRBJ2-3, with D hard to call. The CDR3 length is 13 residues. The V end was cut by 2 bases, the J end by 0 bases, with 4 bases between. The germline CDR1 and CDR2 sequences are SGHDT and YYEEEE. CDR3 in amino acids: CASSFKSTDTQYF. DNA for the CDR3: TGTGCCAGCAGCTTTAAAAGCACAGATACGCAGTATTTT.

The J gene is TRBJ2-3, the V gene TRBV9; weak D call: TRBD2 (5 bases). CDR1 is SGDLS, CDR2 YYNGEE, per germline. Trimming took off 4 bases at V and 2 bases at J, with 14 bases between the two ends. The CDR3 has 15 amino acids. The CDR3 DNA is TGTGCCAGCAGCCCAGACGAGGGCCTCACAGATACGCAGTATTTT. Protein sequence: CASSPDEGLTDTQYF.

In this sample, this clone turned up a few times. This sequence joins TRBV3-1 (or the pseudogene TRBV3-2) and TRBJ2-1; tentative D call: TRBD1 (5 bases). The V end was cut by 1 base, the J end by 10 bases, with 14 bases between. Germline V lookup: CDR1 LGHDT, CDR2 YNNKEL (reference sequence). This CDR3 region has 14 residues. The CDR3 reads CASSQGSGLREQFF. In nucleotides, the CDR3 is TGTGCCAGCAGCCAAGGGTCAGGGCTCAGGGAGCAGTTCTTC.